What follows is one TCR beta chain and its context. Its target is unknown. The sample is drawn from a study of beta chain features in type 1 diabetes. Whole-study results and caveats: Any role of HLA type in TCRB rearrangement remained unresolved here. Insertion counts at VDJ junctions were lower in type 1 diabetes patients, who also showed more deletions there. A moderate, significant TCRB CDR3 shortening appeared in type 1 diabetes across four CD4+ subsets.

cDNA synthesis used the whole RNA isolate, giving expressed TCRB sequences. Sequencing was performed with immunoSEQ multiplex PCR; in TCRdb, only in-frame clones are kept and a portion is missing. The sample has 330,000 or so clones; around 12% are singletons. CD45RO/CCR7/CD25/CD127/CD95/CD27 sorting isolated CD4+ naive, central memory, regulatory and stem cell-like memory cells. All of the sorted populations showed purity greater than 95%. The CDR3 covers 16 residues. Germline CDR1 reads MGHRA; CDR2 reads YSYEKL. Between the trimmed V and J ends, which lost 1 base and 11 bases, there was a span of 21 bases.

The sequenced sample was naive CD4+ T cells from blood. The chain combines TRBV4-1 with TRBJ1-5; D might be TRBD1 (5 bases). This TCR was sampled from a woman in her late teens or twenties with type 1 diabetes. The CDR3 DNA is TGCGCCAGCAGCCAAGCTATGACAGACGGCGAGCAGTCCCAGCATTTT. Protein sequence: CASSQAMTDGEQSQHF.